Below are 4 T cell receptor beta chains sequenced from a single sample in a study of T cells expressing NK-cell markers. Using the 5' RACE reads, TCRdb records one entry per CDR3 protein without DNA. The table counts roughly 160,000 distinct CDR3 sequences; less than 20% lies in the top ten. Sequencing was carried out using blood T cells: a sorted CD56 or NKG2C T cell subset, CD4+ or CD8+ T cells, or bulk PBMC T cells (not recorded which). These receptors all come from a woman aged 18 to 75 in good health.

This CDR3 reads CSARFGGSSTDTQYF. The genes are TRBV20-1 and TRBJ2-3; TCRdb indicates TRBD1, and absent DNA this call remains unverified. The CDR3 is made up of 15 amino acids. Germline CDR1 reads DFQATT; CDR2 reads SNEGSKA (reference sequence).

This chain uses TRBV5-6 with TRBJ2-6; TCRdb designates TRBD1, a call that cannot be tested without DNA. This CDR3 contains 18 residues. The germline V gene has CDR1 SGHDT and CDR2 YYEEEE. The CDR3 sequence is CASNQRAGAFSGANVLTF. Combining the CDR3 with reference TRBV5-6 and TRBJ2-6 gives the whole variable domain DAGVTQSPTHLIKTRGQQVTLRCSPKSGHDTVSWYQQALGQGPQFIFQYYEEEERQRGNFPDRFSGHQFPNYSSELNVNALLLGDSALYLCASNQRAGAFSGANVLTFGAGSRLTVL.

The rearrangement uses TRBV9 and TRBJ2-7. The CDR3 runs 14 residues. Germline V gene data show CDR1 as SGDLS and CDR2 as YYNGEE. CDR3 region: CASSESAHSYEQYF.

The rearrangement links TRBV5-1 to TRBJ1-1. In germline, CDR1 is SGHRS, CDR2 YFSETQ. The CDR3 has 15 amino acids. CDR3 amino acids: CASSLVARRDTEAFF.